These 25 T cell receptor beta chains originate from one sample sequenced in a study of OX40 agonist ivuxolimab in advanced cancers. Profiled with immunoSEQ multiplex PCR; TCRdb holds only in-frame clones, not every one. The sample contains 35,000 to 45,000 clones, more than 75% of which appear only once. The specimen was CD4+ or CD8+ T cells sorted from blood, collected in a trial of the OX40 agonist ivuxolimab. The receptors here all came from an adult with an advanced solid tumor such as melanoma, head and neck, liver or kidney cancer.

The genes are TRBV28 and TRBJ2-7, with 11 bases aligning to TRBD1. This CDR3 is built from 14 residues. Trimming removed 5 bases from V and 3 bases from J; junction bases left unmatched: 3. The germline gives CDR1 MDHEN, CDR2 SYDVKM. The CDR3 sequence is CASSTGTGGYEQYF. The CDR3 DNA reads TGTGCCAGCAGTACCGGGACAGGGGGCTACGAGCAGTACTTC. Combining the CDR3 with reference TRBV28 and TRBJ2-7 gives the whole variable domain DVKVTQSSRYLVKRTGEKVFLECVQDMDHENMFWYRQDPGLGLRLIYFSYDVKMKEKGDIPEGYSVSREKKERFSLILESASTNQTSMYLCASSTGTGGYEQYFGPGTRLTVT.

The chain combines TRBV5-1 with TRBJ2-7; 10 bases match TRBD2. In germline, CDR1 is SGHRS, CDR2 YFSETQ. This CDR3 is 15 amino acids long. V lost 5 bases, J lost 0 bases, and 5 bases stayed unmatched. The CDR3: CASRVLAGTSYEQYF. The CDR3 nucleotides read TGCGCCAGCAGAGTACTAGCGGGGACCTCCTACGAGCAGTACTTC.

J is TRBJ2-1 and V is TRBV4-1; a weak D match, TRBD2 (6 bases). From germline, CDR1 is MGHRA and CDR2 YSYEKL. The CDR3 has 16 residues. V was trimmed by 1 base and J by 0 bases, leaving 10 bases between them. The CDR3 sequence: CASSQGGTSSYNEQFF. CDR3 DNA: TGCGCCAGCAGCCAAGGTGGGACTTCCTCCTACAATGAGCAGTTCTTC.

This clone appeared a single time. The chain employs TRBV14 and TRBJ2-3, with D possibly matching TRBD2 (5 bases). CDR3 length: 16 amino acids. V was cut by 1 base and J by 2 bases, with 13 bases left in between. Germline V CDR1 and CDR2: SGHDN, FVKESK. In nucleotides, the CDR3 is TGTGCCAGCAGCCAAGGTGCACGGGGAAACACAGATACGCAGTATTTT. This sequence encodes CASSQGARGNTDTQYF.

The chain couples TRBV6-1 to TRBJ2-5; possibly TRBD2 for D (5 bases). This CDR3 spans 13 amino acids. Trimming took 5 bases from V and 1 from J, leaving 8 bases between them. Germline V gives CDR1 MNHNS, CDR2 SASEGT. The CDR3 nucleotides are TGTGCCAGCAGTCGCGGAGGCCAAGAGACCCAGTACTTC. Its translation: CASSRGGQETQYF.

The CDR3 DNA sequence: TGTGCCTGGAGTGTTGACAGGGGTGACGAGCAGTACTTC. Encoded protein: CAWSVDRGDEQYF. The chain joins TRBV30 to TRBJ2-7, with 8 bases that match TRBD1. Looked up from germline, CDR1 is GTSNPN and CDR2 is SVGIG (reference sequence). The CDR3 has 13 residues. Trimming cost V 0 bases and J 5 bases; bases outside gene matches: 3.

The chain has TRBV6-5 and TRBJ1-4, with a weak D call TRBD1 (5 bases). The CDR3 sequence is 14 residues long. Per the germline V gene, CDR1 is MNHEY and CDR2 is SVGAGI. V lost 6 bases, J lost 4 bases, and 12 bases lay in between. This CDR3 reads CASSRQSLNEKLFF. CDR3 DNA: TGTGCCAGCAGCAGACAGTCTCTTAATGAAAAACTGTTTTTT.

The V call is TRBV18, the J call TRBJ2-1; D may correspond to TRBD1 or TRBD2 (5 bases each). Germline lookup yields CDR1 KGHSH and CDR2 LQKENI. The germline V and J ends were trimmed by 6 bases and 9 bases, with 18 bases remaining between them. This CDR3 is built from 14 residues. CDR3 sequence (DNA): TGTGCCAGCTCTCGGGGCTCACGGCGGCCTGAGCAGTTCTTC. It codes for CASSRGSRRPEQFF. Drawing the rest from reference TRBV18 and TRBJ2-1, the complete variable domain is NAGVMQNPRHLVRRRGQEARLRCSPMKGHSHVYWYRQLPEEGLKFMVYLQKENIIDESGMPKERFSAEFPKEGPSILRIQQVVRGDSAAYFCASSRGSRRPEQFFGPGTRLTVL.

This chain links TRBV13 with TRBJ2-3, with 7 bases that match TRBD2. Per the germline V gene, CDR1 is PRHDT and CDR2 is FYEKMQ (reference sequence). The CDR3 is 16 amino acids. The J segment lost 5 bases and the V segment lost 0 bases, leaving 8 bases of the junction unmatched. The CDR3 DNA reads as TGTGCCAGCAGCTTAGGCGGAGGGAGGGGTCGAGATACGCAGTATTTT. It specifies CASSLGGGRGRDTQYF.

This clone has just one count. The J gene is TRBJ1-5, the V gene TRBV6-1; 12 bases agree with TRBD1. Unmatched junction bases numbered 4, after V lost 3 bases and J lost 4 bases. This CDR3 comprises 16 residues. Germline V gene lookup returns CDR1 MNHNS and CDR2 SASEGT. The CDR3 nucleotides read TGTGCCAGCAGTGAGCCGGGACAGGGGGCGAATCAGCCCCAGCATTTT. It yields the protein CASSEPGQGANQPQHF.

The chain uses TRBV2 and TRBJ2-2, with 12 bases fitting TRBD1. The CDR3 spans 16 residues. Germline V lookup: CDR1 SNHLY, CDR2 FYNNEI. J was trimmed by 2 bases and V by 9 bases; bases with no gene match: 7. CDR3 DNA sequence: TGTGCCAGAGCACGGGACAGGGGGCTTAACACCGGGGAGCTGTTTTTT. Translating gives CARARDRGLNTGELFF.

This sequence joins TRBV19 and TRBJ2-3; D gene uncertain. CDR3 length: 16 amino acids. V was cut by 0 bases and J by 6 bases, with 16 bases left in between. CDR1 is LNHDA, CDR2 SQIVND, per germline (reference sequence). This chain's CDR3 is CASSIDLWTASDTQYF. The CDR3 DNA follows: TGTGCCAGTAGTATAGATCTTTGGACCGCCTCTGATACGCAGTATTTT. Drawing the rest from reference TRBV19 and TRBJ2-3, the complete variable domain is DGGITQSPKYLFRKEGQNVTLSCEQNLNHDAMYWYRQDPGQGLRLIYYSQIVNDFQKGDIAEGYSVSREKKESFPLTVTSAQKNPTAFYLCASSIDLWTASDTQYFGPGTRLTVL.

The J gene is TRBJ2-5, the V gene TRBV6-6; D may match TRBD1 or TRBD2 (7 bases each). Germline V lookup: CDR1 MNHNY, CDR2 SVGAGI (reference sequence). The CDR3 length is 16 residues. The V and J ends lost 2 bases and 5 bases respectively, with 18 bases between them. CDR3 nucleotides: TGTGCCAGCAGTTACACACAGACAGGGAGGGGGGAGACCCAGTACTTC. It encodes CASSYTQTGRGETQYF.

The rearrangement joins TRBV18 to TRBJ2-5, with D tentatively TRBD1 (6 bases). The germline CDR1 and CDR2 sequences are KGHSH and LQKENI. The CDR3 length is 15 residues. Trimming shortened V by 3 bases and J by 2 bases, and 13 bases separated the two germline ends. The CDR3: CASSPLGQIQETQYF. The CDR3 DNA follows: TGTGCCAGCTCACCTTTGGGACAAATTCAAGAGACCCAGTACTTC.

The chain recombines TRBV15 with TRBJ2-2; unclear D gene. The CDR3 is 13 amino acids. Germline values: CDR1 LNHNV, CDR2 YYDKDF (reference sequence). V was pared by 1 base and J by 5 bases, with 5 bases between. CDR3 in amino acids: CATSRASTGELFF. The DNA for the CDR3 is TGTGCCACCAGCAGAGCGTCTACCGGGGAGCTGTTTTTT. The variable domain in full, completed from reference TRBV15 and TRBJ2-2, reads DAMVIQNPRYQVTQFGKPVTLSCSQTLNHNVMYWYQQKSSQAPKLLFHYYDKDFNNEADTPDNFQSRRPNTSFCFLDIRSPGLGDTAMYLCATSRASTGELFFGEGSRLTVL.

V and J are TRBV5-4 and TRBJ2-1; maybe TRBD1 (6 bases). CDR3 length: 17 amino acids. V lost 0 bases and J 0 bases, leaving 13 bases between the germline ends. Germline CDR1 reads SGHNT; CDR2 reads YYREEE (reference sequence). CDR3 nucleotide sequence: TGTGCCAGCAGCTTGGGGGGGCAGGGTTACTCCTACAATGAGCAGTTCTTC. Its translation is CASSLGGQGYSYNEQFF.

The chain combines TRBV6-5 with TRBJ2-2; D gene uncertain. This CDR3 contains 15 residues. Per the germline V gene, CDR1 is MNHEY and CDR2 is SVGAGI. The V end lost 8 bases, the J end lost 4 bases, and 17 bases lay between the germline ends. For the CDR3, the DNA is TGTGCCAGCTCCATGGGGAAAGGTAGCACCGGGGAGCTGTTTTTT. It is translated as CASSMGKGSTGELFF.

This clone was counted a single time. The V call is TRBV11-2, the J call TRBJ2-7; 8 bases line up with TRBD1. CDR1 is SGHAT and CDR2 is FQNNGV in the germline V gene. The CDR3 is made up of 14 amino acids. V was clipped by 3 bases and J by 4 bases; unmatched bases: 5. The CDR3 DNA follows: TGTGCCAGCAGCTTCGGACAGGGCGTATACGAGCAGTACTTC. Encoded protein: CASSFGQGVYEQYF.

The chain recombines TRBV6-1 with TRBJ1-1; a weak D match, TRBD1 (6 bases). Trimming took off 6 bases at V and 4 bases at J, with 9 bases between the two ends. Per the germline V gene, CDR1 is MNHNS and CDR2 is SASEGT. CDR3 length equals 12 residues. CDR3 residues: CASRTDSTEAFF. The CDR3 nucleotides read TGTGCCAGCAGGACGGACAGCACTGAAGCTTTCTTT.

CDR3 amino acids: CASPRAQGGVGYGYTF. The CDR3 region has the DNA TGTGCCAGCCCCAGGGCACAGGGGGGGGTGGGGTATGGCTACACCTTC. The chain recombines TRBV27 with TRBJ1-2; the match to TRBD1 covers 8 bases. Trimming cost V 8 bases and J 5 bases; bases outside gene matches: 16. Germline assignment: CDR1 MNHEY and CDR2 SMNVEV (reference sequence). The length of the CDR3 is 16 residues.

CDR3 region: CASSFNVYNEQFF. For the CDR3, the DNA is TGTGCCAGCAGCTTTAACGTGTACAATGAGCAGTTCTTC. The chain combines TRBV7-9 with TRBJ2-1; D remains ambiguous. Deletions cut 3 bases from V and 4 bases from J, with 7 bases between. The CDR3 extends over 13 amino acids. The germline CDR1 and CDR2 sequences are SEHNR and FQNEAQ (reference sequence).

The V call is TRBV25-1, the J call TRBJ2-7; 7 bases are shared with TRBD2. The CDR3 consists of 16 residues. V shed 3 bases, J shed 0 bases, and the junction held 8 bases outside the gene matches. Per germline, CDR1 MGHDK and CDR2 SYGVNS. CDR3 in DNA: TGTGCCAGCAGTGAGCAATTAGCGGGTAGCTCCTACGAGCAGTACTTC. Its protein product is CASSEQLAGSSYEQYF.

This chain uses TRBV4-1 with TRBJ2-5; 9 bases are a match to TRBD1. Germline V gene data show CDR1 as MGHRA and CDR2 as YSYEKL. CDR3 length equals 14 residues. The J segment lost 5 bases and the V segment lost 0 bases, leaving 1 base of the junction unmatched. The CDR3 protein is CASSQDDRGETQYF. CDR3 nucleotide sequence: TGCGCCAGCAGCCAAGATGACAGGGGGGAGACCCAGTACTTC.

The chain employs TRBV19 and TRBJ2-1; possible D gene TRBD1, 5 bases. The germline V gene has CDR1 LNHDA and CDR2 SQIVND (reference sequence). With 10 bases removed from V and 8 bases from J, the gap between germline ends came to 15 bases. CDR3 length equals 12 residues. CDR3 protein: CATHDRPHEQFF. The CDR3, as DNA: TGTGCCACCCATGACAGACCCCATGAGCAGTTCTTC. Based on the CDR3 plus reference TRBV19 and TRBJ2-1, the full variable domain is DGGITQSPKYLFRKEGQNVTLSCEQNLNHDAMYWYRQDPGQGLRLIYYSQIVNDFQKGDIAEGYSVSREKKESFPLTVTSAQKNPTAFYLCATHDRPHEQFFGPGTRLTVL.

The rearrangement joins TRBV2 to TRBJ2-2, with D uncertain. The V end lost 1 base, the J end lost 3 bases, and 6 bases lay between the germline ends. CDR1 and CDR2 from the germline V gene are SNHLY and FYNNEI. There are 14 residues in the CDR3. CDR3 nucleotides: TGTGCCAGCAGTGAAGACAGATACACCGGGGAGCTGTTTTTT. Its protein product is CASSEDRYTGELFF.